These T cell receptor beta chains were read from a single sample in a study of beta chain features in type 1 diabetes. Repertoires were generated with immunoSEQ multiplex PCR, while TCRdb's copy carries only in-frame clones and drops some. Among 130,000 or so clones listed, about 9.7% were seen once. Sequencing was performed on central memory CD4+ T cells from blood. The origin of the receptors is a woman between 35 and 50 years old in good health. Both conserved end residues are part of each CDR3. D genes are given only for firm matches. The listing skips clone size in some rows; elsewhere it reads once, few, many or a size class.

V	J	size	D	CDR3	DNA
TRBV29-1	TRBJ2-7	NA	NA	CSVDGGSGSYEQYF	TGCAGCGTTGATGGGGGCTCGGGGTCCTACGAGCAGTACTTC
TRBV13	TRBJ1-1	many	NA	CASSFDGGNTEAFF	TGTGCCAGCAGCTTCGACGGGGGGAACACTGAAGCTTTCTTT
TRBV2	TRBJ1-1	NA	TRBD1	CASSRDRSTEAFF	TGTGCCAGCAGCCGGGACAGGAGCACTGAAGCTTTCTTT
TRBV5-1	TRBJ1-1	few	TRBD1	CASSSGRGDGEAFF	TGCGCCAGCAGCAGCGGCAGGGGGGATGGTGAAGCTTTCTTT
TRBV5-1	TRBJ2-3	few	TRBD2	CASSPTSYSDTQYF	TGCGCCAGCAGCCCGACTAGCTACTCGGATACGCAGTATTTT
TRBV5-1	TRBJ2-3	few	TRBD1	CASSRTGSPDTQYF	TGCGCCAGCAGCCGGACAGGGTCGCCAGATACGCAGTATTTT
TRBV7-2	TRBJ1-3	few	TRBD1	CASSTATGPGGGNTIYF	TGTGCCAGCAGCACAGCGACAGGGCCAGGTGGAGGAAACACCATATATTTT
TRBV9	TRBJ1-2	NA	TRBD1	CASSARTGVYYGYTF	TGTGCCAGCAGCGCTCGAACAGGGGTTTACTATGGCTACACCTTC
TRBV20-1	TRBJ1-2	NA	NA	CSASVSGYTF	TGCAGTGCTAGCGTCTCGGGCTACACCTTC
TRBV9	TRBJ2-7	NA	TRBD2	CASSEREAGGPYEQYF	TGTGCCAGCAGCGAGAGGGAAGCGGGGGGGCCCTACGAGCAGTACTTC
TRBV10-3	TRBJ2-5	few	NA	CAISESVLADPGEETQYF	TGTGCCATCAGTGAGTCTGTCTTAGCTGACCCAGGGGAAGAGACCCAGTACTTC